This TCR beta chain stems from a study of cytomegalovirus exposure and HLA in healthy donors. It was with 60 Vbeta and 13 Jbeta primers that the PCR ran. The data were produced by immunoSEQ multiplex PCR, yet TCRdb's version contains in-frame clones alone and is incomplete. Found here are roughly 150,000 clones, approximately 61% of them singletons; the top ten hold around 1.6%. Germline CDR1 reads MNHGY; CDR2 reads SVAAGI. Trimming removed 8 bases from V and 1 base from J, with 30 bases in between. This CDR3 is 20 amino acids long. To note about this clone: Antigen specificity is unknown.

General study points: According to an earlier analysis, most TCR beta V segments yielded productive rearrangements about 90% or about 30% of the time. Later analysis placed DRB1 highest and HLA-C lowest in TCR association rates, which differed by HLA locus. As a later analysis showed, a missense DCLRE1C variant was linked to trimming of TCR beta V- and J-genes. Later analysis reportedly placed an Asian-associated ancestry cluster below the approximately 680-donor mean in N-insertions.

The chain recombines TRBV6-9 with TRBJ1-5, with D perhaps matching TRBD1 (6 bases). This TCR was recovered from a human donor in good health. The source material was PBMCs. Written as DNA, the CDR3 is TGTGCCAGCTCCCCCGAGGGGGGGACGCGGTTTGGGGGGAGCAATCAGCCCCAGCATTTT. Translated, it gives CASSPEGGTRFGGSNQPQHF.